A single sample is the source of the 4 T cell receptor beta chains below, sequenced in a study of blood T cell repertoires in COVID-19. Sequencing used immunoSEQ multiplex PCR; TCRdb keeps in-frame clones, though not all of them. The table has nearly 85,000 clones, 65% to 85% seen once. The sequencing input was peripheral blood. These receptors all stem from a woman in her fifties or sixties with acute or convalescent COVID-19.

This clone was observed a few times. This chain connects TRBV9 to TRBJ2-7; TRBD2 is a possible D gene (6 bases). The germline gives CDR1 SGDLS, CDR2 YYNGEE. V lost 2 bases, J lost 0 bases, and 18 bases lay in between. This CDR3 contains 17 residues. In DNA form, the CDR3 reads TGTGCCAGCAGCGTGGTCCCCGGGGGTACCAACTCCTACGAGCAGTACTTC. Protein product: CASSVVPGGTNSYEQYF.

The chain combines TRBV6-6 with TRBJ1-2; the match to TRBD1 covers 8 bases. The CDR3 loop spans 16 amino acids. Germline V gene lookup returns CDR1 MNHNY and CDR2 SVGAGI (reference sequence). V was pared by 0 bases and J by 4 bases, with 7 bases of the junction left unmatched. CDR3 sequence reads: CASSYSMAGGAYGYTF. CDR3 nucleotides: TGTGCCAGCAGTTACTCGATGGCAGGGGGCGCCTATGGCTACACCTTC.

This clone was recorded a few times. The gene calls are TRBV19 and TRBJ1-6; TRBD1 aligns across 10 bases. Germline loops: CDR1 LNHDA, CDR2 SQIVND (reference sequence). The V and J ends lost 4 bases and 7 bases, in that order; junction bases with no gene match: 10. This CDR3 comprises 17 residues. CDR3 region: CASSKGGDRGSNSPLHF. The CDR3 coding sequence is TGTGCCAGTAGTAAGGGGGGGGACAGGGGTTCCAATTCACCCCTCCACTTT.

The V call is TRBV5-1, the J call TRBJ2-7; D may be TRBD1 (6 bases). Germline CDR1 reads SGHRS; CDR2 reads YFSETQ. The CDR3 loop spans 15 amino acids. V lost 4 bases and J lost 0, with 14 bases in between. The CDR3 region is CASSPTPDSSYEQYF. CDR3 in DNA: TGCGCCAGCAGCCCCACCCCGGACAGCTCCTACGAGCAGTACTTC.